These T cell receptor beta chains were read from a single sample in a study of Ad26.COV2.S vaccination and SARS-CoV-2 variants. Libraries were prepared by immunoSEQ multiplex PCR; TCRdb keeps only in-frame clonotypes and omits some of them. The profile shows 200,000 to 250,000 clones, 85% to 90% of them singletons. The specimen was peripheral blood, collected in a trial of Ad26.COV2.S vaccine versus placebo. The receptors were gathered from a person aged 18-60 years who received the Ad26.COV2.S COVID-19 vaccine or a placebo. The CDR3 runs from the conserved cysteine through the conserved F or W.

>TRBV5-1
CASRTSGTTDTQYF
>TRBV28
CASRTMNEQFF
>TRBV3-1/TRBV3-2
CASSFRDRTYEQYF
>TRBV18
CASSPDRGGTEAFF
>TRBV19
CASSISSAAGVGELFF
>TRBV5-1
CASSSQGAKDEKLFF
>TRBV20-1
CSANNYEQYF
>TRBV5-4
CASSLGGDTEAFF
>TRBV29-1
CSVEGQGTYGYTF
>TRBV11-1
CASSFQTGSYNEQFF
>TRBV11-1
CASSRDSIYEQYF
>TRBV7-9
CASSSGQAKLGGEPQHF
>TRBV5-4
CASSPKTSGVYEQYF
>TRBV27
CASHDRGHYNEQFF
>TRBV9
CASSVEEGPYEQYF
>TRBV27
CASSRQGGHGYTF
>TRBV24-1
CATSDFQGGLYNEQFF
>TRBV13
CASSLAKGRSGETQYF
>TRBV6-5
CASSYGPGGQGDEQFF
>TRBV7-8
CASSPQIYEQYF
>TRBV4-1
CASKTGRRGNYGYTF
>TRBV7-3
CASSLWTGPTDTQYF
>TRBV7-3
CASSPGTGRAFF
>TRBV6-2/TRBV6-3
CASSLRGTGASNTEAFF
>TRBV5-4
CASSRGQGGTDTQYF
>TRBV6-5
CASSLTAGAYEQYF
>TRBV4-3
CASSQKRTSGGVNEQFF
>TRBV3-1/TRBV3-2
CASSHAREDQLGNEQFF
>TRBV12-3/TRBV12-4
CASRRPTPDTQYF
>TRBV19
CASITRDRVAQGQYF
>TRBV3-1/TRBV3-2
CASSGGDSNEQFF
>TRBV7-9
CASSPGDIYYEQYF
>TRBV5-5
CASSLVEMGGQETQYF
>TRBV5-6
CASGETDYNEQFF
>TRBV25-1
CASTGRNGGEKLFF
>TRBV19
CASSTIAGGIYNEQFF
>TRBV5-5
CASSRPSGGGETQYF
>TRBV6-5
CASSYARTANYGYTF
>TRBV9
CASSVRGDSSYEQYF
>TRBV30
CAWKRTVFEEQFF
>TRBV27
CASSAYGPGAANSNQPQHF
>TRBV5-6
CASSFWGEGNYGYTF
>TRBV7-6
CASSLLNTGTLSGELFF
>TRBV19
CASSTGQGRTGELFF
>TRBV13
CASSSRAGQQNYGYTF
>TRBV10-3
CAIQGTSGGARQFF
>TRBV5-6
CASSLVGQGANTIYF
>TRBV6-5
CASSYPGANSPLHF
>TRBV9
CASSATGRVAEAFF
>TRBV6-2/TRBV6-3
CASSYLGLRADTQYF
>TRBV18
CASSPLSRAGEQYF
>TRBV7-2
CASNLGGAGMTEAFF
>TRBV9
CASSGRLAGEPGELFF